These 8 T cell receptor beta chains were all obtained from the same sample, sequenced in a study of T cells in localized non-small cell lung cancer. Assay used: immunoSEQ multiplex PCR; TCRdb lists only in-frame clones, some missing. The data contain about 1,300 clones, about 20% of them singletons. Material: normal lung tissue next to the tumor, obtained before any cancer treatment. All receptors derive from a man between 35 and 75 years old with stage I lung adenocarcinoma.

By its share, this clone is medium-sized. The chain joins TRBV11-3 to TRBJ2-2, with D possibly matching TRBD2 (6 bases). The length of the CDR3 is 15 residues. V lost 5 bases and J lost 7, with 17 bases in between. CDR1 and CDR2 from the germline V gene are SGHNT and YENEEA. CDR3 protein: CASSQLGGPNGELFF. CDR3 sequence (DNA): TGTGCCAGCAGCCAACTGGGGGGACCGAACGGGGAGCTGTTTTTT.

Only a few counts were recorded for this clone. This chain joins TRBV6-8 and TRBJ1-5; tentatively, D is TRBD1 (5 bases). Between the trimmed V and J ends, which lost 6 bases and 5 bases, there was a span of 11 bases. Germline V gene lookup returns CDR1 MNHGY and CDR2 SAAAGT. This CDR3 has 13 residues. The CDR3 region is CASSWGEHQPQHF. The CDR3, as DNA: TGTGCCAGCAGCTGGGGCGAGCATCAGCCCCAGCATTTT.

The rearrangement links TRBV19 to TRBJ1-5, with D uncertain. This CDR3 spans 15 amino acids. CDR1 is LNHDA and CDR2 is SQIVND in the germline V gene (reference sequence). V dropped 3 bases and J dropped 5 bases, with 14 bases sitting between them. This chain's CDR3 is CASSMSKGGDQPQHF. The DNA of the CDR3 is TGTGCCAGTAGTATGAGTAAGGGAGGAGATCAGCCCCAGCATTTT.

This clone was counted between two and nine times. This chain connects TRBV1 to TRBJ2-7. TRBV1 is termed a pseudogene. The CDR3 covers 14 residues. The CDR3 region is CASSQDRLYYEQYF. DNA of the CDR3: TGCGCCAGCAGCCAAGATAGGCTTTACTACGAGCAGTACTTC.

This clone was recorded a few times. The chain joins TRBV16 to TRBJ1-5; 11 bases agree with TRBD1. V was clipped by 7 bases and J by 6 bases; unmatched bases: 8. Germline V CDR1 and CDR2: KGHSY, FQNENV. The CDR3 sequence is 15 residues long. CDR3 nucleotides: TGTGCCAGCACCGATGGACAGGGGGCCGGTCAGCCCCAGCATTTT. As protein: CASTDGQGAGQPQHF.

The V gene is TRBV6-8, the J gene TRBJ1-5, with D unresolved. This CDR3 comprises 13 residues. CDR1 is MNHGY and CDR2 is SAAAGT in the germline V gene. V was pared by 5 bases and J by 6 bases, with 11 bases between. CDR3 sequence reads: CASSSQAGQPQHF. The CDR3 DNA is TGTGCCAGCAGTAGTCAGGCGGGTCAGCCCCAGCATTTT.

The chain combines TRBV19 with TRBJ2-3, with TRBD1 matching 7 bases. Germline V lookup: CDR1 LNHDA, CDR2 SQIVND (reference sequence). This CDR3 spans 13 amino acids. V shed 4 bases and J 6 bases; nucleotides not matched to a gene: 4. The CDR3 DNA is TGTGCCAGTAGTAAAAACAGGGGTGATACGCAGTATTTT. The encoded protein is CASSKNRGDTQYF.

This clone was counted only a few times. This chain uses TRBV9 with TRBJ2-6; D unclear. The CDR3 spans 17 residues. CDR1 and CDR2 from the germline V gene are SGDLS and YYNGEE. V was pared by 5 bases and J by 0 bases, with 15 bases between. The chain's CDR3 is CASSELFVDSGANVLTF. DNA for the CDR3: TGTGCCAGCAGTGAGTTGTTCGTGGACTCTGGGGCCAACGTCCTGACTTTC.